The 21 T cell receptor beta chains presented below share a single source sample, sequenced in a study of blood T cell repertoires in COVID-19 (dated by TCRdb to the early 2020s). The protocol used for the library was the immunoSEQ multiplex PCR assay. This is the immuneACCESS table as TCRdb keeps it, with only in-frame sequences that have V and J called. A part of the clones is gone; compared with another copy, unresolved V genes explain less than half, and the rest is unexplained. The table for this sample lists under 50,000 clones; 80% to 95% of them were counted only once. Of the sample, around 1% falls within the top ten clones. Sequences were obtained from peripheral blood. The receptors derive from a man in his 60s with COVID-19, enrolled during active disease.

The chain joins TRBV11-2 to TRBJ1-4, with a weak D call TRBD1 (6 bases). Germline V CDR1 and CDR2: SGHAT, FQNNGV. The V gene lost 1 base and the J gene lost 8 bases, with 14 bases spanning the gap. The CDR3 length is 15 residues. CDR3: CASSLVGATGEKLFF. The CDR3 bases are TGTGCCAGCAGCTTAGTGGGAGCGACAGGCGAAAAACTGTTTTTT.

The CDR3 loop reads CASSGQGRETEAFF. CDR3 in DNA: TGTGCCAGCAGCGGGCAAGGGAGGGAGACTGAAGCTTTCTTT. The chain joins TRBV7-9 to TRBJ1-1; no clear D. CDR1 SEHNR and CDR2 FQNEAQ come from the germline V gene (reference sequence). The CDR3 extends over 14 amino acids. With 5 bases removed from V and 5 bases from J, the gap between germline ends came to 15 bases.

Only one count was recorded for this clone. The CDR3 reads CASSRTGERYGYTF. CDR3 nucleotide sequence: TGTGCCAGCTCACGTACAGGGGAACGCTATGGCTACACCTTC. The chain has TRBV18 and TRBJ1-2; 7 bases agree with TRBD1. The germline V gene encodes CDR1 KGHSH and CDR2 LQKENI. The CDR3 totals 14 residues. J was trimmed by 4 bases and V by 4 bases; bases with no gene match: 6.

The chain uses TRBV6-2 or TRBV6-3 and TRBJ2-1, with a possible D match to TRBD2 (6 bases). This CDR3 spans 15 amino acids. Looked up from germline, CDR1 is MNHEY and CDR2 is SVGEGT. V was trimmed by 4 bases and J by 7 bases, leaving 17 bases between them. The CDR3 is CASSSHGGPRNEQFF. CDR3 DNA: TGTGCCAGCAGTTCCCATGGAGGGCCTAGGAATGAGCAGTTCTTC.

The V call is TRBV7-9, the J call TRBJ2-2; 7 bases are shared with TRBD1. In germline, CDR1 is SEHNR, CDR2 FQNEAQ (reference sequence). The CDR3 spans 16 residues. The J segment lost 0 bases and the V segment lost 5 bases, leaving 6 bases of the junction unmatched. DNA of the CDR3: TGTGCCAGCAGCGTCTCCGGGACAGCGAACACCGGGGAGCTGTTTTTT. It translates to CASSVSGTANTGELFF. The whole variable domain, filled in from reference TRBV7-9 and TRBJ2-2, reads DTGVSQNPRHKITKRGQNVTFRCDPISEHNRLYWYRQTLGQGPEFLTYFQNEAQLEKSRLLSDRFSAERPKGSFSTLEIQRTEQGDSAMYLCASSVSGTANTGELFFGEGSRLTVL.

This chain joins TRBV11-3 and TRBJ2-2; TRBD2 aligns across 8 bases. CDR1 SGHNT and CDR2 YENEEA come from the germline V gene. V was pared by 5 bases and J by 4 bases, with 9 bases of the junction left unmatched. The CDR3 runs 16 residues. The CDR3 loop reads CASSPSGGASTGELFF. CDR3 DNA sequence: TGTGCCAGCAGCCCGTCGGGGGGGGCAAGCACCGGGGAGCTGTTTTTT.

V and J are TRBV6-1 and TRBJ2-7; no clear D. V gave up 2 bases and J gave up 2 bases, with 10 bases separating them. Germline V CDR1 and CDR2: MNHNS, SASEGT. The CDR3 loop spans 14 amino acids. The CDR3 coding sequence is TGTGCCAGCAGTGAACTCAACACCCCCTACGAGCAGTACTTC. It translates to CASSELNTPYEQYF.

The rearrangement joins TRBV21-1 to TRBJ1-5; the D call in the table, TRBD1, was not verified against the DNA. TRBV21-1 is marked as a pseudogene. The CDR3 has 18 residues. The CDR3 region has the DNA TGTGCCAGCCCATCCGGGACAGGGTCGATTCGGGCCAATCAGCCCCAGCATTTT. Its translation is CASPSGTGSIRANQPQHF.

Turning to this clone: The junction differs from germline at one of its ends, possibly a read error. CDR3 loop: CASSKLAGGYNEQFF. The CDR3 nucleotides read TGTGCTAGCAGTAAACTAGCGGGAGGTTACAATGAGCAGTTCTTC. The chain links TRBV7-7 to TRBJ2-1; 12 bases align to TRBD2. Germline values: CDR1 SSHAT, CDR2 FNYEAQ (reference sequence). The CDR3 runs 15 residues.

The V and J genes are TRBV2 and TRBJ1-2, with D possibly being TRBD1 (5 bases). V lost 7 bases and J 6 bases, leaving 18 bases between the germline ends. The CDR3 loop spans 14 amino acids. CDR1 is SNHLY, CDR2 FYNNEI, per germline. CDR3 nucleotide sequence: TGTGCCAGCAATCCGGGGGAGGTGGGAAATGGCTACACCTTC. It is translated as CASNPGEVGNGYTF.

The rearrangement links TRBV3-1 (or the pseudogene TRBV3-2) to TRBJ1-4, with unresolved D. V was shortened by 1 base and J by 7 bases, with 7 bases between the two germline ends. CDR1 LGHDT and CDR2 YNNKEL come from the germline V gene (reference sequence). CDR3 length: 13 residues. The CDR3 nucleotides read TGTGCCAGCAGCCAAGTACAGACTGAAAAACTGTTTTTT. Its protein is CASSQVQTEKLFF.

V and J are TRBV19 and TRBJ2-3; maybe TRBD2 (5 bases). From germline, CDR1 is LNHDA and CDR2 SQIVND (reference sequence). Trimming removed 8 bases from V and 1 base from J, with 10 bases in between. This CDR3 contains 13 residues. The CDR3 DNA follows: TGTGCCAGTTCGGACTGGGGCACAGATACGCAGTATTTT. Protein product: CASSDWGTDTQYF.

J is TRBJ2-7 and V is TRBV28; D is perhaps TRBD1 (6 bases). This CDR3 has 15 residues. Trimming left V 5 bases short and J 4 bases short, with 18 bases between. Per the germline V gene, CDR1 is MDHEN and CDR2 is SYDVKM. The CDR3 sequence: CASSRQVPGSYEQYF. In DNA, the CDR3 is TGTGCCAGCAGTAGACAGGTCCCGGGTTCATACGAGCAGTACTTC.

V gene TRBV7-2 combines with J gene TRBJ2-7, with 10 bases that match TRBD2. The CDR3 covers 14 residues. With 6 bases clipped from V and 3 bases from J, the junction kept 5 bases outside the gene matches. Germline V CDR1 and CDR2: SGHTA, FQGNSA. In DNA, the CDR3 is TGTGCCAGCAGTATAGCGGGGGGTGACTACGAGCAGTACTTC. Its protein product is CASSIAGGDYEQYF.

The chain recombines TRBV21-1 with TRBJ2-7; whether TRBD2, the table's D call, matches the DNA was not checked. TRBV21-1 has pseudogene status. The CDR3 contains 15 residues. CDR3 DNA: TGTGCCAGCAGCCTACGGCGGGGGGTCGCCTACGAGCAGTACTTC. This gives the protein CASSLRRGVAYEQYF.

The rearrangement links TRBV14 to TRBJ2-1, with 7 positions matching TRBD2. Germline assignment: CDR1 SGHDN and CDR2 FVKESK. V shed 7 bases, J shed 1 base, and the junction held 7 bases outside the gene matches. The CDR3 loop spans 15 amino acids. The CDR3 sequence is CASNGLGGSYNEQFF. The CDR3 DNA reads TGTGCCAGCAACGGACTCGGGGGGTCCTACAATGAGCAGTTCTTC.

The chain joins TRBV5-1 to TRBJ1-6; D might be TRBD1 (6 bases). The CDR3 sequence is 14 residues long. Germline CDR1 SGHRS, CDR2 YFSETQ. The V end lost 2 bases, the J end lost 8 bases, and 11 bases lay between the germline ends. CDR3 bases: TGCGCCAGCAGCTTCGGGACAACTTATTCACCCCTCCACTTT. Protein sequence: CASSFGTTYSPLHF.

The J gene is TRBJ1-1, the V gene TRBV5-1; the D is unclear. Germline V gene lookup returns CDR1 SGHRS and CDR2 YFSETQ. The V and J ends lost 0 bases and 1 base respectively, with 7 bases between them. The CDR3 sequence is 14 residues long. The CDR3 DNA sequence: TGCGCCAGCAGCTTGGTTGCGGGGAACACTGAAGCTTTCTTT. It encodes CASSLVAGNTEAFF.

This chain joins TRBV7-9 and TRBJ2-3; D may be TRBD1 (5 bases). CDR3 length: 17 amino acids. Per the germline V gene, CDR1 is SEHNR and CDR2 is FQNEAQ (reference sequence). V was shortened by 5 bases and J by 0 bases, with 18 bases between the two germline ends. This CDR3 is CASSRSRTYSSTDTQYF. DNA for the CDR3: TGTGCCAGCAGCAGAAGCAGGACATATTCTAGCACAGATACGCAGTATTTT.

The chain couples TRBV7-3 to TRBJ1-2, with TRBD1 as a possible D gene (5 bases). The CDR3 runs to 14 residues. Trimming shortened V by 0 bases and J by 6 bases, and 11 bases separated the two germline ends. Per germline, CDR1 SGHTA and CDR2 FQGTGA. CDR3 sequence (DNA): TGTGCCAGCAGCTTAACAGCCCAAGGGGATGGCTACACCTTC. Translated: CASSLTAQGDGYTF.

The chain links TRBV28 to TRBJ1-2, with D maybe TRBD1 (6 bases). V was cut by 10 bases and J by 7 bases, with 16 bases left in between. This CDR3 is built from 12 residues. CDR1 MDHEN and CDR2 SYDVKM come from the germline V gene. The CDR3 sequence: CATHPGGGGYTF. In nucleotides, the CDR3 is TGTGCCACCCACCCGGGGGGCGGTGGCTACACCTTC.